This TCR beta chain is from a study of a mutant IDH1 vaccine in newly diagnosed glioma. Study details: The sex distribution of treated patients was about 62% male and approximately 40% female, with a mean age of roughly 40 years. Earlier care involved radiotherapy, temozolomide, or both, and the majority received both.

Clones were read by immunoSEQ multiplex PCR, and TCRdb kept only the in-frame ones, dropping some. The sample contains some 87,000 clones, just under 80% of which appear only once. Remarks on this clone: The antigen is undetermined.

Time point: baseline, week 1 (first vaccination visit). Treatment in this sample: pre-vaccination baseline after standard-of-care therapy. Astrocytomas found in donors were new, WHO grade 3 or 4, IDH1-mutant and ATRX-lost. Study findings and constraints: Any relationship between pseudoprogression and changes in top peripheral T cell clonotypes seemed absent.

This CDR3 comprises 13 residues. Germline loops: CDR1 SQVTM, CDR2 ANQGSEA. V dropped 6 bases and J dropped 3; count of bases not matched to a gene: 4. The sequencing used PBMCs, collected from a glioma patient treated with radiotherapy, temozolomide or both. The sequence derives from a man aged 40-55 years with glioma. The V gene is TRBV29-1, the J gene TRBJ2-7, with TRBD2 matching 11 bases. CDR3 residues: CSVGLAGGYEQYF. In DNA, the CDR3 is TGCAGCGTGGGTCTAGCGGGGGGCTACGAGCAGTACTTC.